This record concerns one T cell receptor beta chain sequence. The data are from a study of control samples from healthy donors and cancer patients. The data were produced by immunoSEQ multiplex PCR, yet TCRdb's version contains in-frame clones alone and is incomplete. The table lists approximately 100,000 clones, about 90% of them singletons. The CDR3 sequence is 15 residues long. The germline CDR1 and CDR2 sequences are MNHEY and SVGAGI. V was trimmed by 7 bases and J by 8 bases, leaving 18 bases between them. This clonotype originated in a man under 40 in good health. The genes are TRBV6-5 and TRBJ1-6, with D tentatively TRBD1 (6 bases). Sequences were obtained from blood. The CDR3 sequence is CASNNLQGLHSPLHF. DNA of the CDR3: TGTGCCAGCAACAACCTACAGGGCTTGCATTCACCCCTCCACTTT.